Shown below are 24 T cell receptor beta chains from a single sample sequenced in a study of blood T cell repertoires in COVID-19. Measured with immunoSEQ multiplex PCR; TCRdb has only the in-frame clones, and not every one. The table lists 25,000 to 30,000 clones, approximately 83% of them singletons. Material for sequencing was peripheral blood. These receptors were taken from an elderly woman with COVID-19, enrolled during active disease.

The chain uses TRBV6-5 and TRBJ2-1; 10 nucleotides line up with TRBD1. This CDR3 region has 13 residues. Germline trimming cut 6 bases from V and 4 bases from J; bases unmatched to any gene: 0. In germline, CDR1 is MNHEY, CDR2 SVGAGI. The CDR3 DNA reads as TGTGCCAGCAGGGACAGGGGGTACAATGAGCAGTTCTTC. As protein: CASRDRGYNEQFF.

This chain links TRBV18 with TRBJ2-5, with 11 positions matching TRBD1. Germline trimming cut 3 bases from V and 4 bases from J; bases unmatched to any gene: 1. Germline V gene sequence: CDR1 KGHSH, CDR2 LQKENI. CDR3 size: 14 residues. The CDR3 protein is CASSPGQGGETQYF. CDR3 in DNA: TGTGCCAGCTCACCGGGACAGGGGGGAGAGACCCAGTACTTC.

The rearrangement links TRBV2 to TRBJ1-2, with 9 bases fitting TRBD1. The V gene's germline CDR1 is SNHLY and CDR2 FYNNEI. The J segment lost 6 bases and the V segment lost 6 bases, leaving 2 bases of the junction unmatched. The CDR3 is made up of 12 amino acids. The CDR3 region is CASRQGAHGYTF. The CDR3 nucleotides read TGTGCCAGCAGACAGGGGGCGCATGGCTACACCTTC.

A few counts support this clone. V is TRBV7-9 and J is TRBJ2-1; TRBD2 matches 7 bases. Germline-derived CDR1 and CDR2 are SEHNR and FQNEAQ (reference sequence). There are 15 residues in the CDR3. The junction had 6 bases not matched to a gene; V was cut back by 7 bases and J by 0 bases. The CDR3 loop is CASIPGRVSYNEQFF. CDR3 nucleotides: TGTGCCAGCATCCCAGGGAGGGTCTCCTACAATGAGCAGTTCTTC.

The CDR3, as DNA: TGTGCCAGCAGCCCTGCCGGGACTGGCAATGAAAAACTGTTTTTT. Amino acid sequence: CASSPAGTGNEKLFF. This chain uses TRBV4-2 with TRBJ1-4; D is perhaps TRBD1 (5 bases). V dropped 4 bases and J dropped 5 bases, with 14 bases sitting between them. Germline loops: CDR1 LGHNA, CDR2 YNFKEQ. The CDR3 totals 15 residues.

This rearrangement joins TRBV3-1 (or the pseudogene TRBV3-2) to TRBJ1-1; perhaps TRBD1 as D (5 bases). Looked up from germline, CDR1 is LGHDT and CDR2 is YNNKEL (reference sequence). This CDR3 spans 15 amino acids. V was pared by 4 bases and J by 0 bases, with 12 bases between. The CDR3 sequence is CASSPFGQMNTEAFF. The CDR3 coding sequence is TGTGCCAGCAGCCCCTTCGGACAAATGAACACTGAAGCTTTCTTT.

The gene calls are TRBV9 and TRBJ2-2, with TRBD1 as a possible D gene (6 bases). Between the trimmed V and J ends, which lost 0 bases and 5 bases, there was a span of 8 bases. The CDR3 totals 14 residues. Germline CDR1 is SGDLS and CDR2 is YYNGEE. The CDR3 DNA reads TGTGCCAGCAGCGTAGGAGGGGGAACCGGGGAGCTGTTTTTT. Its translation: CASSVGGGTGELFF.

This clone was observed a single time. This rearrangement joins TRBV5-5 to TRBJ1-2; the D gene is possibly TRBD1 (6 bases). Germline CDR1 SGHKS, CDR2 YYEKEE (reference sequence). V lost 0 bases, J lost 7 bases, and 16 bases lay in between. This CDR3 spans 15 amino acids. For the CDR3, the DNA is TGTGCCAGCAGCTTGGTCGGGGCTGGGGGCGGTGGCTACACCTTC. It specifies CASSLVGAGGGGYTF. The entire variable domain, with the rest obtained from reference TRBV5-5 and TRBJ1-2, is as follows: DAGVTQSPTHLIKTRGQQVTLRCSPISGHKSVSWYQQVLGQGPQFIFQYYEKEERGRGNFPDRFSARQFPNYSSELNVNALLLGDSALYLCASSLVGAGGGGYTFGSGTRLTVV.

CDR3 in amino acids: CASSFLLLSYNEQFF. The CDR3 DNA reads TGTGCCAGCAGCTTCTTACTTCTCTCCTACAATGAGCAGTTCTTC. The chain combines TRBV11-1 with TRBJ2-1; D remains unclear. V was trimmed by 3 bases and J by 0 bases, leaving 9 bases between them. Germline V gene data show CDR1 as SGHAT and CDR2 as FQDESV (reference sequence). CDR3 length: 15 residues.

CDR3 in DNA: TGTGCCAGCAGTTTATGGGGGGGTGGGAACGAAAAACTGTTTTTT. Translated, it gives CASSLWGGGNEKLFF. This chain joins TRBV27 and TRBJ1-4, with a possible D match to TRBD1 (5 bases). CDR1 and CDR2 (germline): MNHEY, SMNVEV (reference sequence). CDR3 length equals 15 residues. V was shortened by 1 base and J by 8 bases, with 14 bases between the two germline ends.

The V and J genes are TRBV9 and TRBJ2-7; a possible D gene is TRBD1 (5 bases). Trimming stripped 0 bases from V and 1 base from J, with 8 bases between. Germline lookup yields CDR1 SGDLS and CDR2 YYNGEE. This CDR3 has 14 amino acids. The CDR3 nucleotides read TGTGCCAGCAGCGTAGAACAGGCGTCCTACGAGCAGTACTTC. Its protein product is CASSVEQASYEQYF.

The rearrangement uses TRBV19 and TRBJ1-5; no firm D call. Trimming removed 3 bases at V and 3 bases at J, with 12 bases between. The CDR3 loop spans 15 amino acids. From germline, CDR1 is LNHDA and CDR2 SQIVND (reference sequence). CDR3: CASSIGGSHNQPQHF. CDR3 sequence (DNA): TGTGCCAGTAGTATTGGAGGGTCCCACAATCAGCCCCAGCATTTT.

The rearrangement uses TRBV6-1 and TRBJ1-1, with 9 bases identical to TRBD1. Germline loops: CDR1 MNHNS, CDR2 SASEGT. The length of the CDR3 is 15 residues. With V trimmed by 3 bases and J by 6 bases, 8 bases remained unmatched. CDR3 sequence (DNA): TGTGCCAGCAGTGAGATGACAGGGGGACCTCCTGAAGCTTTCTTT. Encoded protein: CASSEMTGGPPEAFF.

This chain uses TRBV10-3 with TRBJ1-6; 7 nucleotides line up with TRBD1. V lost 7 bases, J lost 8 bases, and 5 bases stayed unmatched. The CDR3 is 13 amino acids. Germline loops: CDR1 ENHRY, CDR2 SYGVKD. CDR3 region: CAINTGADSPLHF. CDR3 DNA sequence: TGTGCCATCAATACAGGGGCGGATTCACCCCTCCACTTT.

The rearrangement links TRBV9 to TRBJ2-1; D perhaps matches TRBD2 (6 bases). The CDR3 is 17 amino acids. Per germline, CDR1 SGDLS and CDR2 YYNGEE. V was shortened by 1 base and J by 4 bases, with 18 bases between the two germline ends. This chain's CDR3 is CASSVSEDYEKYNEQFF. In DNA form, the CDR3 reads TGTGCCAGCAGCGTATCGGAGGACTATGAGAAGTACAATGAGCAGTTCTTC.

The V call is TRBV4-2, the J call TRBJ1-4, with a weak D call TRBD1 (6 bases). The CDR3 covers 18 residues. The V gene lost 1 base and the J gene lost 3 bases, with 18 bases spanning the gap. In germline, CDR1 is LGHNA, CDR2 YNFKEQ. CDR3: CASSQGSIYREPNEKLFF. In nucleotides, the CDR3 is TGTGCCAGCAGCCAAGGGTCCATTTACAGGGAGCCTAATGAAAAACTGTTTTTT.

The rearrangement links TRBV7-8 to TRBJ1-1; tentatively, D is TRBD1 (5 bases). V was shortened by 5 bases and J by 1 base, with 11 bases between the two germline ends. The CDR3 loop spans 14 amino acids. Germline CDR1 is SGHVS and CDR2 is FQNEAQ. The CDR3 bases are TGTGCCAGCAGCATACAGGTTTGGAACACTGAAGCTTTCTTT. Its translation: CASSIQVWNTEAFF.

This chain uses TRBV24-1 with TRBJ2-3; D possibly corresponds to TRBD2 (6 bases). V lost 2 bases to trimming and J lost 2 bases, with 10 bases between them. CDR1 is KGHDR and CDR2 is SFDVKD in the germline V gene. This CDR3 contains 15 residues. The CDR3 is CATSDSGRPTDTQYF. DNA of the CDR3: TGTGCCACCAGTGATTCGGGGAGGCCCACAGATACGCAGTATTTT.

This chain links TRBV15 with TRBJ1-1; 7 positions match TRBD1. J was trimmed by 7 bases and V by 2 bases; bases with no gene match: 4. Germline loops: CDR1 LNHNV, CDR2 YYDKDF (reference sequence). The CDR3 runs to 13 residues. CDR3 loop: CATSRPGQREAFF. DNA of the CDR3: TGTGCCACCAGCAGACCGGGACAGCGTGAAGCTTTCTTT.

The V call is TRBV6-1, the J call TRBJ2-3, with D perhaps matching TRBD1 (6 bases). The CDR3 runs 15 residues. Trimming took off 2 bases at V and 2 bases at J, with 11 bases between the two ends. Germline V lookup: CDR1 MNHNS, CDR2 SASEGT. The DNA for the CDR3 is TGTGCCAGCAGTGAATTGGGACACCCCACAGATACGCAGTATTTT. Residues: CASSELGHPTDTQYF.

This clone was seen once. This chain connects TRBV19 to TRBJ2-7, with 7 bases matching TRBD2. J gave up 6 bases and V 6 bases, and 14 bases lay outside the gene matches. Looked up from germline, CDR1 is LNHDA and CDR2 is SQIVND (reference sequence). The CDR3 is made up of 15 amino acids. The CDR3 coding sequence is TGTGCCAGTAGGCCAGGAGCGGGGAATTCGGGCGAGCAGTACTTC. It encodes CASRPGAGNSGEQYF.

J is TRBJ1-5 and V is TRBV2; D gene unclear. CDR1 and CDR2 from the germline V gene are SNHLY and FYNNEI. V was shortened by 10 bases and J by 5 bases, with 12 bases between the two germline ends. The CDR3 runs to 12 residues. The CDR3 spells CAIVYLYQPQHF. The CDR3 region has the DNA TGTGCCATCGTATATCTGTATCAGCCCCAGCATTTT.

This clone has more than one count but fewer than ten. The rearrangement uses TRBV2 and TRBJ2-7, with 7 positions matching TRBD2. The length of the CDR3 is 14 residues. Trimming cost V 4 bases and J 4 bases; bases outside gene matches: 7. The germline V gene has CDR1 SNHLY and CDR2 FYNNEI. Here the CDR3 reads CASSGTSNNYEQYF. The CDR3 nucleotides are TGTGCCAGCAGTGGGACTAGTAACAATTACGAGCAGTACTTC.

The chain has TRBV18 and TRBJ1-3, with D perhaps matching TRBD1 (6 bases). Per germline, CDR1 KGHSH and CDR2 LQKENI. V was pared by 5 bases and J by 4 bases, with 15 bases between. This CDR3 region has 15 residues. The CDR3 protein is CASSSRQAIGNTIYF. In DNA, the CDR3 is TGTGCCAGCTCATCACGACAGGCCATCGGAAACACCATATATTTT.